This is a list of T cell receptor beta chains from one sample in a study of long-term antiretroviral therapy in people with HIV. Sequencing used immunoSEQ multiplex PCR; TCRdb keeps in-frame clones, though not all of them. This table has 9,500 or so clones, roughly 70% appearing once. The sample consisted of unsorted PBMCs, taken 1.8 years before starting antiretroviral therapy. The receptors derive from a middle-aged man with HIV. The CDR3 runs from the conserved cysteine through the conserved F or W. Part of the rows lack a size; the others show once, few, many or a class for expanded clones.

j_call	v_call	clone_size	cdr3_aa
TRBJ2-4	TRBV5-5	.	CASSLEGVKNIQYF
TRBJ2-7	TRBV10-3	.	CAISEWGSYEQYF
TRBJ1-1	TRBV19	medium-sized	CASTSTARFTEAFF
TRBJ2-5	TRBV7-2	.	CASSLAASGGQETQYF
TRBJ2-7	TRBV27	.	CASSLSRGQIVYEQYF
TRBJ1-2	TRBV5-1	few	CASSLGDIGYTF
TRBJ2-3	TRBV25-1	.	CASSEFSGPSTDTQYF
TRBJ1-5	TRBV6-1	.	CASEGKGPQHF
TRBJ2-5	TRBV28	.	CASSFLAGAFQETQYF
TRBJ1-4	TRBV2	few	CASSRDRGLSNEKLFF
TRBJ2-1	TRBV27	few	CASSPPGQGYNNEQFF
TRBJ1-5	TRBV19	.	CASSIGRGINQPQHF
TRBJ1-2	TRBV7-9	once	CASTVQGAIYGYTF
TRBJ2-7	TRBV5-6	.	CASSLAASGPVGEQYF
TRBJ2-7	TRBV23-1	.	CASSQSRTDYYEQYF
TRBJ1-2	TRBV2	.	CASSTHETTPNYGYTF
TRBJ2-7	TRBV19	.	CASSIGGRYEQYF
TRBJ2-2	TRBV5-4	.	CASAPRTTNTGELFF
TRBJ1-5	TRBV19	few	CASSWTGGGNQPQHF
TRBJ2-3	TRBV5-1	.	CASSLAGSPTDTQYF
TRBJ1-4	TRBV5-5	.	CASSEGTSTTNEKLFF
TRBJ1-2	TRBV6-5	few	CASSRTVNYGYTF
TRBJ2-7	TRBV7-9	.	CASSRSSTYEQYF
TRBJ2-7	TRBV5-1	.	CASSPGGVDYEQYF
TRBJ1-2	TRBV20-1	.	CSGQGNYGYTF
TRBJ2-5	TRBV7-2	.	CASSPQSGGQETQYF